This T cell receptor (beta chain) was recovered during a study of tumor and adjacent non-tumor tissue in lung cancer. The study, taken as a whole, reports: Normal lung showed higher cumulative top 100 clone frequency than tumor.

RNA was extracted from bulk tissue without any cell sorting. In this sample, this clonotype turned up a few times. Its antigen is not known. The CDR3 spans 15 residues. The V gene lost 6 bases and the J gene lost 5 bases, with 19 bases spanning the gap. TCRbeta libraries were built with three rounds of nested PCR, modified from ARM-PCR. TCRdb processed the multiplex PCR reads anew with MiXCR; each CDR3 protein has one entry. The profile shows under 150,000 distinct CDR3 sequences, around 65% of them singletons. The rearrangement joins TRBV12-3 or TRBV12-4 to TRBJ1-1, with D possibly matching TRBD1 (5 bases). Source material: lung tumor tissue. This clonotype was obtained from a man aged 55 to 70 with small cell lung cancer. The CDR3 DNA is TGTGCCAGCAGCCCCTCTAGAGGGGTCTCAACTGAAGCTTTCTTT. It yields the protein CASSPSRGVSTEAFF.